The subject of this entry is one T cell receptor (beta chain). The antigen is unknown. These data are taken from a study of OX40 agonist ivuxolimab in advanced cancers. The overall study: Ivuxolimab was delivered to patients intravenously every 2 weeks at doses spanning 0.01 to 10 mg/kg. Study-level results: Researchers report that CD8+ T cells had, on average, more expanded clones than CD4+. CD4+ and CD8+ blood T cells expanded clonally by week 6 at 0.1 to 3.0 mg/kg.

Assay: immunoSEQ multiplex PCR; the TCRdb copy retains only in-frame clones and omits some. The sample consists of under 90,000 clones, over 80% of them appearing once. This sequence was found in an adult with an advanced solid tumor such as melanoma, head and neck, liver or kidney cancer. The source was CD4+ or CD8+ T cells sorted from blood, collected in a trial of the OX40 agonist ivuxolimab.

The CDR3 loop is CSTGGGPGELFF. CDR3 sequence (DNA): TGCAGCACTGGGGGGGGCCCTGGGGAGCTGTTTTTT. This chain joins TRBV29-1 and TRBJ2-2; TRBD2 is a possible D gene (7 bases). The CDR3 consists of 12 residues. Trimming stripped 8 bases from V and 8 bases from J, with 15 bases between. Germline V gives CDR1 SQVTM, CDR2 ANQGSEA.